What follows are 29 T cell receptor beta chains derived from one specimen sequenced in a study of Graves' ophthalmopathy and Graves' hyperthyroidism. RNA transcripts yielded amplified TCR beta CDR3 regions. The library came from an HTBI-primed first-round RT-PCR and a second-round multiplex PCR. In TCRdb, the multiplex PCR reads were re-called with MiXCR into one record per CDR3 protein. The sample records nearly 400,000 distinct CDR3 sequences, around 17% being singletons. The material sequenced was peripheral blood. These receptors were collected from a woman aged 18-29 years with Graves' ophthalmopathy.

This clonotype was counted ten times or more. The rearrangement uses TRBV7-2 and TRBJ2-4, with 11 bases lining up with TRBD1. CDR3 length equals 16 residues. CDR1 and CDR2 from the germline V gene are SGHTA and FQGNSA. Germline trimming cut 5 bases from V and 1 base from J; bases unmatched to any gene: 4. For the CDR3, the DNA is TGTGCCAGCAGCCTCGGACAGGGGGCGGCCAAAAACATTCAGTACTTC. It translates to CASSLGQGAAKNIQYF.

This clonotype has at least ten counts. V is TRBV7-2 and J is TRBJ2-7, with 10 bases lining up with TRBD2. Unmatched junction bases numbered 4, after V lost 4 bases and J lost 7 bases. Per germline, CDR1 SGHTA and CDR2 FQGNSA. The CDR3 is 13 residues long. The CDR3 DNA reads as TGTGCCAGCAGCTCTAGCGGGAGTGGGGAGCAGTACTTC. Residues: CASSSSGSGEQYF.

A note on this clonotype: A much larger clone lies a single base off, so this may be a read error. This chain connects TRBV5-5 to TRBJ2-5; 7 bases align to TRBD2. The CDR3 sequence is 13 residues long. CDR1 and CDR2 from the germline V gene are SGHKS and YYEKEE (reference sequence). The CDR3 is CTSSRLAPETQYF. The CDR3 nucleotides are TGTACCAGCAGCAGACTAGCCCCAGAGACCCAGTACTTC.

This clonotype was observed at least ten times. The chain couples TRBV20-1 to TRBJ1-6; D not certain. The CDR3 contains 15 residues. V was shortened by 0 bases and J by 9 bases, with 15 bases between the two germline ends. Germline V gives CDR1 DFQATT, CDR2 SNEGSKA (reference sequence). The CDR3 sequence is CSARDLGPESSPLHF. The CDR3 nucleotides read TGCAGTGCTAGAGATTTAGGGCCTGAAAGTTCACCCCTCCACTTT.

This clonotype came up many times. J is TRBJ2-7 and V is TRBV10-3, with 7 bases aligning to TRBD1. From germline, CDR1 is ENHRY and CDR2 SYGVKD. The CDR3 totals 16 residues. With V trimmed by 0 bases and J by 2 bases, 7 bases remained unmatched. CDR3 DNA: TGTGCCATCAGTGAGTCGCGGACAGGCGTTGCCTACGAGCAGTACTTC. Translating it yields CAISESRTGVAYEQYF.

This clonotype has a count of ten or more. One base away lies a much larger clone, so this may be a sequencing read error. This is likely a read error, given that the CDR3 carries no conserved phenylalanine or tryptophan at its end. The V call is TRBV6-2 or TRBV6-3, the J call TRBJ1-6; D is unresolved. Trimming removed 8 bases from V and 10 bases from J, with 9 bases in between. The CDR3 length is 11 residues. Germline V gene sequence: CDR1 MNHEY, CDR2 SVGEGT. The CDR3 region has the DNA TGTGCCAGCTCACGTAACTCACCCCTCCACTCT. The encoded protein is CASSRNSPLHS.

The V call is TRBV12-3 or TRBV12-4, the J call TRBJ2-7; D uncertain. CDR3 length: 12 residues. The V end lost 8 bases, the J end lost 0 bases, and 8 bases lay between the germline ends. Here the CDR3 reads CASAPVSYEQYF. CDR3 coding DNA: TGTGCCAGCGCCCCGGTCTCCTACGAGCAGTACTTC.

J is TRBJ2-1 and V is TRBV7-3; 7 positions match TRBD2. The CDR3 has 15 residues. From germline, CDR1 is SGHTA and CDR2 FQGTGA. V was pared by 5 bases and J by 3 bases, with 7 bases of the junction left unmatched. CDR3 in DNA: TGTGCCAGCAGCCCATCCCGGGGGGACTACAATGAGCAGTTCTTC. It codes for CASSPSRGDYNEQFF.

With regard to this clonotype: This may be a read error: a much more frequent sequence differs by one nucleotide. This chain joins TRBV9 and TRBJ1-1; TRBD1 is a possible D gene (5 bases). The CDR3 is 14 amino acids. The germline V and J ends were trimmed by 0 bases and 4 bases, with 10 bases remaining between them. Per germline, CDR1 SGDLS and CDR2 YYNGEE. CDR3 nucleotides: TGTGCCAGCAGCGTAGTGGGGGGAACCACTGAAGCTTTCTTT. This encodes CASSVVGGTTEAFF.

The sample holds a few counts of this clonotype. The chain joins TRBV5-1 to TRBJ2-7; a weak D match, TRBD2 (5 bases). Trimming pared 5 bases from V and 1 base from J, leaving 10 bases between. CDR3 length equals 13 residues. Germline V gene data show CDR1 as SGHRS and CDR2 as YFSETQ. The CDR3 DNA is TGCGCCAGCAGTTCCTGGACTTCCTACGAGCAGTACTTC. It yields the protein CASSSWTSYEQYF. The full variable domain, with the rest looked up from reference TRBV5-1 and TRBJ2-7, is KAGVTQTPRYLIKTRGQQVTLSCSPISGHRSVSWYQQTPGQGLQFLFEYFSETQRNKGNFPGRFSGRQFSNSRSEMNVSTLELGDSALYLCASSSWTSYEQYFGPGTRLTVT.

This clonotype was counted ten times or more. J is TRBJ2-7 and V is TRBV5-1; the D call may be TRBD1 or TRBD2 (6 bases each). Trimming stripped 1 base from V and 2 bases from J, with 13 bases between. CDR3 length: 15 residues. Germline CDR1 SGHRS, CDR2 YFSETQ. The CDR3 coding sequence is TGCGCCAGCAGCTTGAATGGCGGGACACCCTACGAGCAGTACTTC. Translating it yields CASSLNGGTPYEQYF.

This clonotype was recorded many times. The gene calls are TRBV15 and TRBJ2-2; D remains unclear. The V gene lost 0 bases and the J gene lost 2 bases, with 13 bases spanning the gap. The CDR3 consists of 17 residues. Germline loops: CDR1 LNHNV, CDR2 YYDKDF (reference sequence). As DNA, the CDR3 is TGTGCCACCAGCAGAGAAAGCCCCTTATTAAACACCGGGGAGCTGTTTTTT. Amino acids: CATSRESPLLNTGELFF. Supplemented by reference TRBV15 and TRBJ2-2, the full variable domain reads DAMVIQNPRYQVTQFGKPVTLSCSQTLNHNVMYWYQQKSSQAPKLLFHYYDKDFNNEADTPDNFQSRRPNTSFCFLDIRSPGLGDTAMYLCATSRESPLLNTGELFFGEGSRLTVL.

This clonotype was seen at least ten times. This sequence joins TRBV6-2 or TRBV6-3 and TRBJ1-6; the match to TRBD1 covers 11 bases. The V and J ends lost 7 bases and 4 bases, in that order; junction bases with no gene match: 6. Germline CDR1 and CDR2: MNHEY and SVGEGT. CDR3 length equals 16 residues. CDR3 amino acids: CASNQDRGPYNSPLHF. The CDR3 DNA follows: TGTGCCAGCAACCAGGACAGGGGGCCGTATAATTCACCCCTCCACTTT.

The chain employs TRBV11-2 and TRBJ1-1, with 7 bases fitting TRBD1. This CDR3 has 15 amino acids. CDR1 and CDR2 (germline): SGHAT, FQNNGV. V lost 4 bases and J lost 2; bases outside the gene matches: 7. The CDR3 DNA reads as TGTGCCAGCAGCTCCCTGGGACAGCTTAACACTGAAGCTTTCTTT. Amino acid sequence: CASSSLGQLNTEAFF.

V is TRBV12-3 or TRBV12-4 and J is TRBJ2-5; 7 bases match TRBD2. V was clipped by 5 bases and J by 5 bases; unmatched bases: 11. CDR3 length equals 15 residues. The CDR3 here is CASSPRTSQWETQYF. The DNA of the CDR3 is TGTGCCAGCAGTCCGAGGACTAGTCAGTGGGAGACCCAGTACTTC.

This clonotype was seen once. The chain recombines TRBV10-3 with TRBJ2-7; D possibly corresponds to TRBD2 (6 bases). This CDR3 comprises 14 residues. Germline assignment: CDR1 ENHRY and CDR2 SYGVKD. V lost 2 bases and J 2 bases, leaving 10 bases between the germline ends. For the CDR3, the DNA is TGTGCCATCAGTGAGAGCGGACTAACCTACGAGCAGTACTTC. It is translated as CAISESGLTYEQYF.

This clonotype has at least ten counts. The chain employs TRBV29-1 and TRBJ2-7; 10 nucleotides line up with TRBD2. The CDR3 covers 14 residues. V lost 6 bases and J lost 5; bases outside the gene matches: 10. Germline-derived CDR1 and CDR2 are SQVTM and ANQGSEA. As DNA, the CDR3 is TGCAGCGTAGAACCTAGCGGGAGTCTCAACGAGCAGTACTTC. This encodes CSVEPSGSLNEQYF.

This clonotype was recorded many times. The V call is TRBV28, the J call TRBJ2-2, with TRBD1 matching over 8 bases. The CDR3 loop spans 14 amino acids. Trimming cost V 6 bases and J 6 bases; bases outside gene matches: 6. CDR1 is MDHEN and CDR2 is SYDVKM in the germline V gene. For the CDR3, the DNA is TGTGCCAGCAGCCAGGACAGGGAACCCGGGGAGCTGTTTTTT. Its protein is CASSQDREPGELFF.

The rearrangement uses TRBV7-9 and TRBJ1-2; D gene unclear. Deletions cut 7 bases from V and 4 bases from J, with 10 bases between. CDR3 length: 12 residues. The germline CDR1 and CDR2 sequences are SEHNR and FQNEAQ (reference sequence). This CDR3 is CASTPTGYGYTF. Written as DNA, the CDR3 is TGTGCCAGCACCCCTACTGGCTATGGCTACACCTTC.

This clonotype was seen at least ten times. The gene calls are TRBV6-1 and TRBJ2-5, with TRBD1 as a possible D gene (6 bases). Deletions cut 6 bases from V and 1 base from J, with 9 bases between. This CDR3 spans 13 amino acids. From germline, CDR1 is MNHNS and CDR2 SASEGT. The CDR3 sequence: CASRRTVQETQYF. DNA of the CDR3: TGTGCCAGCAGAAGGACAGTCCAAGAGACCCAGTACTTC.

The rearrangement uses TRBV7-2 and TRBJ2-4; TRBD2 agrees at 11 bases. This CDR3 is built from 15 residues. Looked up from germline, CDR1 is SGHTA and CDR2 is FQGNSA. With 3 bases clipped from V and 4 bases from J, the junction kept 2 bases outside the gene matches. As DNA, the CDR3 is TGTGCCAGCAGCTTTAGCGGGAGGGTTAAAAACATTCAGTACTTC. Translated, it gives CASSFSGRVKNIQYF.

This clonotype has a count of ten or more. The chain is built from TRBV4-2 and TRBJ2-7, with D perhaps being TRBD1 or TRBD2 (5 bases each). The CDR3 covers 17 residues. The ends were cut back, 1 base at V and 2 bases at J, with 18 bases in the middle. Germline CDR1 reads LGHNA; CDR2 reads YNFKEQ. CDR3 loop: CASSQAQPGRRAYEQYF. CDR3 in DNA: TGTGCCAGCAGCCAAGCCCAGCCAGGGAGAAGAGCCTACGAGCAGTACTTC.

For the CDR3, the DNA is TGTGCCAGCAGTTGGATAGACAGGGTGAACACTGAAGCTTTCTTT. Translated: CASSWIDRVNTEAFF. The rearrangement joins TRBV6-2 or TRBV6-3 to TRBJ1-1; 7 bases agree with TRBD1. Germline V gene sequence: CDR1 MNHEY, CDR2 SVGEGT. With V trimmed by 4 bases and J by 0 bases, 5 bases remained unmatched. There are 15 residues in the CDR3.

This clonotype turned up a few times. V is TRBV2 and J is TRBJ2-4; weak D call: TRBD1 (6 bases). In germline, CDR1 is SNHLY, CDR2 FYNNEI. V lost 2 bases to trimming and J lost 2 bases, with 16 bases between them. The CDR3 is 17 amino acids. The CDR3 reads CASSEQGLGSTKNIQYF. The CDR3 DNA sequence: TGTGCCAGCAGTGAACAGGGGTTGGGTTCAACCAAAAACATTCAGTACTTC.

The chain has TRBV29-1 and TRBJ2-7; 7 nucleotides match TRBD1. This CDR3 region has 13 residues. V shed 7 bases, J shed 0 bases, and the junction held 6 bases outside the gene matches. Germline CDR1 and CDR2: SQVTM and ANQGSEA. The CDR3 nucleotides are TGCAGCGCTTTCGGGGACAGCTCCTACGAGCAGTACTTC. Its translation is CSAFGDSSYEQYF.

This clonotype came up many times. The chain is built from TRBV19 and TRBJ1-6, with D possibly being TRBD1 (5 bases). Looked up from germline, CDR1 is LNHDA and CDR2 is SQIVND (reference sequence). The CDR3 covers 14 residues. V lost 10 bases, J lost 8 bases, and 18 bases lay in between. The CDR3 loop is CATRRDVLDSPLHF. As DNA, the CDR3 is TGTGCCACCAGGAGGGACGTTTTGGATTCACCCCTCCACTTT.

This clonotype was seen ten or more times. As DNA, the CDR3 is TGTGCCAGCAGGTCGGACCTAGTGTCTGAAGCTTTCTTT. It encodes CASRSDLVSEAFF. The genes are TRBV6-5 and TRBJ1-1; D is unresolved. Germline V lookup: CDR1 MNHEY, CDR2 SVGAGI. Between the trimmed V and J ends, which lost 6 bases and 6 bases, there was a span of 14 bases. The CDR3 contains 13 residues.

This clonotype was seen ten or more times. Mismatch with germline at one junction end may stem from a read error. V usage is TRBV28 and J usage is TRBJ1-5, with 7 nucleotides matching TRBD1. CDR3 size: 12 residues. The germline CDR1 and CDR2 sequences are MDHEN and SYDVKM. This chain's CDR3 is CASSPRTGQAFF. Here the CDR3 DNA reads TGTGCCAGCAGTCCCCGGACAGGCCAAGCGTTTTTT.

CDR3: CASSYTTGRQETQYF. In DNA form, the CDR3 reads TGCGCCAGCAGCTACACGACAGGGCGCCAAGAGACCCAGTACTTC. This rearrangement joins TRBV5-1 to TRBJ2-5, with 7 bases identical to TRBD1. The germline gives CDR1 SGHRS, CDR2 YFSETQ. V was pared by 3 bases and J by 1 base, with 6 bases of the junction left unmatched. This CDR3 has 15 residues.